This passage covers 15 T cell receptor beta chains from one sample sequenced in a study of breast tumors, draining lymph nodes, adjacent tissues. Each CDR3 protein is one row after TCRdb ran MiXCR on the multiplex PCR reads. This sample has more than 15,000 distinct CDR3 sequences, with around 60% found just once. The specimen sequenced was tumor-adjacent breast tissue. The receptor source for this set is a female donor with breast cancer. Some clones in this sample may be carry-over from other donors' samples.

This chain joins TRBV2 and TRBJ2-2; 7 bases align to TRBD2. The CDR3 loop spans 14 amino acids. Germline CDR1 SNHLY, CDR2 FYNNEI. V trimming: 4 bases; J trimming: 7 bases; junction bases outside the gene matches: 6. DNA of the CDR3: TGTGCCAGCAGTGGCCCGGGGAGGGACGGGGAGCTGTTTTTT. As protein: CASSGPGRDGELFF.

Within the sample, this clonotype is medium-sized. The chain joins TRBV20-1 to TRBJ1-3; D is unclear. V lost 5 bases, J lost 0 bases, and 14 bases lay in between. Germline V gene lookup returns CDR1 DFQATT and CDR2 SNEGSKA (reference sequence). The CDR3 covers 15 residues. CDR3 protein: CSAGGRLNSGNTIYF. For the CDR3, the DNA is TGCAGTGCTGGTGGACGTCTGAACTCTGGAAACACCATATATTTT.

Remarks on this clonotype: The junction does not match germline at one end; this may be a read error. The chain employs TRBV5-1 and TRBJ1-4; possibly TRBD1 for D (5 bases). The CDR3 covers 11 residues. CDR1 SGHRS and CDR2 YFSETQ come from the germline V gene. This chain's CDR3 is CASIPMGRLTF. The CDR3 DNA is TGCGCCAGTATCCCCATGGGACGGTTGACTTTT.

The chain is built from TRBV20-1 and TRBJ1-2; possibly TRBD1 for D (5 bases). This CDR3 region has 13 residues. Trimming removed 5 bases at V and 6 bases at J, with 16 bases between. Per germline, CDR1 DFQATT and CDR2 SNEGSKA (reference sequence). CDR3 amino acids: CSAPRGDGNGYTF. Here the CDR3 DNA reads TGCAGTGCTCCTCGGGGGGACGGTAATGGCTACACCTTC.

This clonotype has only one observation. V is TRBV20-1 and J is TRBJ2-7; 9 bases align to TRBD1. Germline V gene lookup returns CDR1 DFQATT and CDR2 SNEGSKA (reference sequence). V shed 1 base and J 2 bases; nucleotides not matched to a gene: 3. CDR3 length: 14 residues. In nucleotides, the CDR3 is TGCAGTGCTAGAGCGGACAGGGGAACCTACGAGCAGTACTTC. Its protein product is CSARADRGTYEQYF.

The chain is built from TRBV20-1 and TRBJ1-2; no reliable D call. The V gene's germline CDR1 is DFQATT and CDR2 SNEGSKA (reference sequence). Trimming removed 5 bases from V and 3 bases from J, with 13 bases in between. This CDR3 has 13 residues. CDR3 sequence: CSAHLHAHYGYTF. The CDR3 nucleotides read TGCAGTGCTCATCTACACGCTCACTATGGCTACACCTTC.

By share, this clonotype ranks as medium-sized. V and J are TRBV4-1 and TRBJ1-4; no firm D call. This CDR3 comprises 14 residues. Trimming took off 1 base at V and 0 bases at J, with 3 bases between the two ends. Germline V gene data show CDR1 as MGHRA and CDR2 as YSYEKL. The CDR3 DNA sequence: TGCGCCAGCAGCCAAGTTGCAACTAATGAAAAACTGTTTTTT. It yields the protein CASSQVATNEKLFF.

V gene TRBV5-1 combines with J gene TRBJ1-6; 8 bases map to TRBD1. The V and J ends lost 3 bases and 3 bases, in that order; junction bases with no gene match: 2. The length of the CDR3 is 15 residues. Germline lookup yields CDR1 SGHRS and CDR2 YFSETQ. CDR3 amino acids: CASSYGQGYNSPLHF. Here the CDR3 DNA reads TGCGCCAGCAGCTACGGACAGGGCTATAATTCACCCCTCCACTTT.

V usage is TRBV12-3 or TRBV12-4 and J usage is TRBJ1-3, with D unclear. The CDR3 has 15 amino acids. Deletions cut 6 bases from V and 1 base from J, with 13 bases between. CDR3 loop: CASSHVDSSGNTIYF. The CDR3 DNA reads as TGTGCCAGCAGCCATGTGGACTCTTCTGGAAACACCATATATTTT.

The DNA of the CDR3 is TGTGCCAGCAGCCCCGGGTTCTCCAATCAGCCCCAGCATTTT. The encoded protein is CASSPGFSNQPQHF. The chain links TRBV7-2 to TRBJ1-5; D is ambiguous. Trimming took off 5 bases at V and 3 bases at J, with 11 bases between the two ends. The germline CDR1 and CDR2 sequences are SGHTA and FQGNSA. The CDR3 contains 14 residues. Full variable domain (rest looked up from reference TRBV7-2 and TRBJ1-5): GAGVSQSPSNKVTEKGKDVELRCDPISGHTALYWYRQSLGQGLEFLIYFQGNSAPDKSGLPSDRFSAERTGGSVSTLTIQRTQQEDSAVYLCASSPGFSNQPQHFGDGTRLSIL.

V is TRBV19 and J is TRBJ2-2, with a possible D match to TRBD1 (5 bases). This CDR3 region has 15 residues. The germline V gene has CDR1 LNHDA and CDR2 SQIVND (reference sequence). V shed 5 bases and J shed 5 bases, with 15 bases lying between them. CDR3 DNA: TGTGCCAGTAGTGGAAGGACGGACATGACCGGGGAGCTGTTTTTT. This translates into CASSGRTDMTGELFF.

The V gene is TRBV15, the J gene TRBJ2-7, with 8 bases that match TRBD2. CDR1 and CDR2 (germline): LNHNV, YYDKDF (reference sequence). The CDR3 runs to 14 residues. Trimming took 5 bases from V and 3 from J; bases not matched to a gene: 6. This chain's CDR3 is CATSYAAGDYEQYF. The CDR3 coding sequence is TGTGCCACCAGCTATGCAGCGGGGGACTACGAGCAGTACTTC.

In its sample, this clonotype was seen once. The CDR3 does not close with the conserved phenylalanine or tryptophan, likely indicating a read error. In nucleotides, the CDR3 is TGTGCCAGCGTATTGGGGGGCCCTAGCAATCAGCCCCAGCATCTT. This gives the protein CASVLGGPSNQPQHL. The gene calls are TRBV6-2 or TRBV6-3 and TRBJ1-5; the D gene is possibly TRBD1 (6 bases). The CDR3 is made up of 15 amino acids. With 8 bases removed from V and 0 bases from J, the gap between germline ends came to 14 bases. The V gene's germline CDR1 is MNHEY and CDR2 SVGEGT.

This clonotype is termed medium-sized (0.01 to 0.1%). The rearrangement joins TRBV5-1 to TRBJ1-3, with D unclear. Germline V gene sequence: CDR1 SGHRS, CDR2 YFSETQ. This CDR3 is built from 14 residues. V dropped 0 bases and J dropped 4 bases, with 8 bases sitting between them. The CDR3 nucleotides read TGCGCCAGCAGCTTGGACGGACCAGGAAACACCATATATTTT. Residues: CASSLDGPGNTIYF.

The genes are TRBV2 and TRBJ2-7; 12 bases map to TRBD2. The CDR3 consists of 13 residues. Losses at the gene ends were 8 bases for V and 4 bases for J; bases not matched to a gene: 3. Germline V CDR1 and CDR2: SNHLY, FYNNEI. CDR3 in DNA: TGTGCCAGCCTCGGGACTAGCGGGTACGAGCAGTACTTC. Translating gives CASLGTSGYEQYF.